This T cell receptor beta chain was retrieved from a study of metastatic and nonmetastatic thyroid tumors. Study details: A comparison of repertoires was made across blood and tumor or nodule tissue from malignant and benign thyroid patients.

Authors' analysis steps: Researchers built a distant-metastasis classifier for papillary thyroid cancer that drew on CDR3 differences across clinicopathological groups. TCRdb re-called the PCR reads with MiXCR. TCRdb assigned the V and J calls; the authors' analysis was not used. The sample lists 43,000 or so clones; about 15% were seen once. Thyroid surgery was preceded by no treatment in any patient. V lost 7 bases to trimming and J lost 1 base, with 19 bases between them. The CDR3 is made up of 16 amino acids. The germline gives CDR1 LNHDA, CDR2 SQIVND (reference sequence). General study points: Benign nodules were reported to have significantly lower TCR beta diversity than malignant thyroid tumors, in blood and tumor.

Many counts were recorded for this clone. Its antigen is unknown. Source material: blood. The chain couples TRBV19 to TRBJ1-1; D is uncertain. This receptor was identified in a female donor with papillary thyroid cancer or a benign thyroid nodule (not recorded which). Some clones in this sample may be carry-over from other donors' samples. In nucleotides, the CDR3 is TGTGCCAGTACGGAGTGGTTAGCAATTCGGAACACTGAAGCTTTCTTT. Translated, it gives CASTEWLAIRNTEAFF.